This TCR beta chain emerged from a study of T cells after posttransplantation cyclophosphamide (TCRdb year 2016). Study-wide context: Using TRB sequencing, the study followed how the T cell repertoire reconstituted after myeloablative bone marrow transplantation in which posttransplantation cyclophosphamide served as GVHD prophylaxis. Samples from about 32 PTCy-treated patients and 15 to 20 related bone marrow donors of those patients were subjected to antigen receptor sequencing. Blood from all 35 or so PTCy patients with 1-year posttransplant specimens was subjected to TRB sequencing. In 3 patients, TRB sequencing was also performed on up to roughly 3 more blood samples taken 2 to 5.2 years after transplant, and in a handful of patients, pretransplant blood was also TRB-sequenced. Because TRA and TRB clonality were tightly correlated in 8 or 9 samples, subsequent TCR analyses were focused on TRB only. Public TRB sequences were checked against a database of over 3,500 sequences associated with responses to pathogens, tumor antigens, self-antigens and alloantigens. Findings and caveats that apply to the study as a whole: The TRB repertoires of T cells infiltrating skin or GI tract showed only limited overlap with the TRB repertoires of T cells in blood. Donor-recipient similarity was low at 1-2 months but rose over the first year, and later blood repertoires were often dominated by donor CD8+ memory clones. Across approximately 45 patients, recipient CMV seropositivity and CMV reactivation were highly associated with TRB clonality; PTCy diversity was similar to CNI/methotrexate controls.

For CDR1 and CDR2, the germline V gene lists LGHNA and YSLEER. The CDR3 spans 16 residues, from the cysteine through the phenylalanine. The read is trimmed to its CDR3 DNA, 48 bases read in frame from base 1. V is clipped by 3 bases and J by 0 bases, and the sequence between their germline boundaries is 14 bases long. Genomic DNA was used for TRB sequencing, which was performed with the immunoSEQ assay at survey resolution or with the hsTCRB kit. Concerning the study's data processing: Initial read processing used immunoSEQ software, and repertoire analyses used the LymphoSeq R package. For each TRB dataset, clonality was calculated as 1 minus normalized Shannon entropy, and the Gini coefficient was computed as well. To infer phenotypes in unsorted samples, TRB sequences from sorted subsets of the recipient or donor were mapped onto the unsorted samples of the same recipient. TCRdb holds this immuneACCESS table with in-frame rearrangements only. Some clones are missing; in checked studies, unresolved V genes explain under half, and the rest has no known cause. Clone size and V and J calls were adopted from that table, with D and trimming inferred from the DNA. The sample profile shows approximately 28,000 clones; about 93% of them were found once. The ten biggest clones cover just under 0.25% of the sample.

Viable CD3+CD4+ or CD3+CD8+ cells that were CCR7+CD45RA+CD45RO-CD95-CD27+CD28+ were classified as naive T cells. On the day of marrow donation, related bone marrow donors gave peripheral blood samples. Mononuclear cells from peripheral blood and bone marrow were separated by Ficoll-Hypaque density centrifugation and then cryopreserved. CD4+ and CD8+ T cells, including naive and memory subsets, were sorted by FACS using a FACSAria II. Concerning this clone: Its binding antigen is unknown. No much larger clone is present one base from it, and per-base qualities are unavailable.

Specimen: naive CD4+ T cells sorted from PBMCs. The receptor chain draws on TRBV4-3 and TRBJ1-1, and the D gene may be TRBD1, 5 bases matching. This clonotype was sampled from a woman aged 55 to 70 in good health, CMV-negative, and a related stem cell transplant donor. DNA sequence: TGCGCCAGCAGCCACAGCCCGGGGGGAATGAACACTGAAGCTTTCTTT. The resulting protein is CASSHSPGGMNTEAFF.